The 21 T cell receptor beta chains below all came from one sample that was sequenced in a study of blood T cell repertoires in COVID-19. Using immunoSEQ multiplex PCR, the repertoire was profiled, and TCRdb retains in-frame clones only, with some absent. The sample consists of around 230,000 clones, 75% to 85% of them appearing once. Sample: PBMCs or T cells enriched from blood (not recorded which). The receptors derive from a middle-aged man who had recovered from COVID-19.

V usage is TRBV5-1 and J usage is TRBJ1-3; a possible D gene is TRBD1 (6 bases). Germline V CDR1 and CDR2: SGHRS, YFSETQ. CDR3 length: 15 residues. V was cut by 0 bases and J by 4 bases, with 11 bases left in between. The CDR3 DNA follows: TGCGCCAGCAGCTTGGTCCAGGGGCTAGGAAACACCATATATTTT. Translation: CASSLVQGLGNTIYF.

In this sample, this clone turned up once. The J gene is TRBJ1-1, the V gene TRBV30; D gene uncertain. Germline V gene data show CDR1 as GTSNPN and CDR2 as SVGIG (reference sequence). The CDR3 has 13 residues. Deletions cut 4 bases from V and 6 bases from J, with 15 bases between. The CDR3 reads CAWNVPGSSEAFF. DNA of the CDR3: TGTGCCTGGAACGTCCCGGGGAGCTCTGAAGCTTTCTTT.

The chain is built from TRBV6-1 and TRBJ2-3; perhaps TRBD1 as D (5 bases). The CDR3 consists of 14 residues. V was cut by 2 bases and J by 4 bases, with 10 bases left in between. CDR1 and CDR2 from the germline V gene are MNHNS and SASEGT. The CDR3 sequence: CASSENWGADTQYF. As DNA, the CDR3 is TGTGCCAGCAGTGAAAATTGGGGCGCAGATACGCAGTATTTT.

The table lists this clone with a few counts. The V and J genes are TRBV7-9 and TRBJ2-7; perhaps TRBD1 as D (7 bases). This CDR3 spans 14 amino acids. Per the germline V gene, CDR1 is SEHNR and CDR2 is FQNEAQ (reference sequence). V was pared by 3 bases and J by 5 bases, with 14 bases between. The CDR3 DNA follows: TGTGCCAGCAGCTTTTACAGGGGAGGCAACGAGCAGTACTTC. Amino acid sequence: CASSFYRGGNEQYF.

The chain has TRBV7-8 and TRBJ2-3; 10 positions agree with TRBD2. The CDR3 is made up of 16 amino acids. Per the germline V gene, CDR1 is SGHVS and CDR2 is FQNEAQ. The trim removed 8 bases at V and 2 bases at J, leaving 10 bases unmatched. The CDR3 loop reads CASGEVGLATTDTQYF. CDR3 in DNA: TGTGCCAGCGGCGAAGTGGGACTAGCGACCACAGATACGCAGTATTTT.

This clone was detected a few times. The CDR3 is CASSPEGIDTQYF. For the CDR3, the DNA is TGTGCCAGCAGTCCCGAGGGCATAGATACGCAGTATTTT. The chain links TRBV6-4 to TRBJ2-3; TRBD2 might be the D (5 bases). Germline V gene lookup returns CDR1 MRHNA and CDR2 SNTAGT. The CDR3 has 13 amino acids. Between the trimmed V and J ends, which lost 5 bases and 5 bases, there was a span of 11 bases.

This clone has just a few counts. The chain links TRBV9 to TRBJ2-1; maybe TRBD1 (6 bases). The length of the CDR3 is 13 residues. The germline CDR1 and CDR2 sequences are SGDLS and YYNGEE. The V end lost 1 base, the J end lost 8 bases, and 10 bases lay between the germline ends. CDR3 coding DNA: TGTGCCAGCAGCGTAAGGGACACGGATGAGCAGTTCTTC. Its protein is CASSVRDTDEQFF.

The gene calls are TRBV5-1 and TRBJ2-3, with TRBD2 matching over 7 bases. Per the germline V gene, CDR1 is SGHRS and CDR2 is YFSETQ. This CDR3 spans 16 amino acids. J gave up 2 bases and V 6 bases, and 12 bases lay outside the gene matches. The CDR3 nucleotides are TGCGCCAGCACCAATAGGGCTAGCGGATCCACAGATACGCAGTATTTT. Residues: CASTNRASGSTDTQYF.

The chain recombines TRBV29-1 with TRBJ1-1, with 10 bases identical to TRBD1. Per germline, CDR1 SQVTM and CDR2 ANQGSEA. There are 14 residues in the CDR3. The V gene end was trimmed by 6 bases and the J gene end by 6 bases; junction bases not matched to a gene: 10. CDR3 amino acids: CSVATGQGKPEAFF. CDR3 nucleotide sequence: TGCAGCGTCGCTACGGGACAGGGGAAGCCTGAAGCTTTCTTT. Drawing the rest from reference TRBV29-1 and TRBJ1-1, the complete variable domain is SAVISQKPSRDICQRGTSLTIQCQVDSQVTMMFWYRQQPGQSLTLIATANQGSEATYESGFVIDKFPISRPNLTFSTLTVSNMSPEDSSIYLCSVATGQGKPEAFFGQGTRLTVV.

The V gene is TRBV7-8, the J gene TRBJ1-1, with D possibly TRBD1 on 5 matching bases. Trimming removed 7 bases from V and 11 bases from J, with 17 bases in between. The CDR3 loop spans 12 amino acids. Germline V CDR1 and CDR2: SGHVS, FQNEAQ. The CDR3 spells CASTEGGTPAFF. In nucleotides, the CDR3 is TGTGCCAGCACGGAGGGAGGGACGCCGGCTTTCTTT.

This chain links TRBV11-2 with TRBJ2-3, with D unresolved. The germline V gene encodes CDR1 SGHAT and CDR2 FQNNGV. V shed 1 base and J shed 9 bases, with 17 bases lying between them. The CDR3 is made up of 15 amino acids. This CDR3 is CASSLVAEPPLTQYF. In DNA, the CDR3 is TGTGCCAGCAGCTTAGTTGCGGAACCCCCACTCACGCAGTATTTT.

This clone was found a few times. The V and J genes are TRBV19 and TRBJ1-2, with D hard to call. Germline assignment: CDR1 LNHDA and CDR2 SQIVND (reference sequence). Trimming stripped 7 bases from V and 8 bases from J, with 20 bases between. This CDR3 has 14 residues. The CDR3 sequence is CASTTEIPGRGYTF. CDR3 DNA: TGTGCCAGTACTACCGAAATCCCAGGCCGGGGCTACACCTTC.

This clone appeared a few times. The J gene is TRBJ2-5, the V gene TRBV11-2; 7 bases map to TRBD1. V shed 0 bases and J 5 bases; nucleotides not matched to a gene: 12. In germline, CDR1 is SGHAT, CDR2 FQNNGV. The CDR3 sequence is 17 residues long. CDR3 in DNA: TGTGCCAGCAGCTTAGATCTATGGACAGGCGGCGGGGAGACCCAGTACTTC. It yields the protein CASSLDLWTGGGETQYF.

The rearrangement uses TRBV5-1 and TRBJ1-6, with D maybe TRBD1 (5 bases). CDR3 length: 13 residues. From germline, CDR1 is SGHRS and CDR2 YFSETQ. V lost 0 bases and J 8 bases, leaving 6 bases between the germline ends. CDR3 sequence: CASSLETDSPLHF. The CDR3 DNA is TGCGCCAGCAGCTTGGAGACAGATTCACCCCTCCACTTT.

This clone was counted only a few times. V is TRBV5-1 and J is TRBJ2-2; D call uncertain. V lost 0 bases, J lost 2 bases, and 11 bases lay in between. The V gene's germline CDR1 is SGHRS and CDR2 YFSETQ. The length of the CDR3 is 16 residues. The CDR3 sequence: CASSLDLNLNTGELFF. CDR3 DNA: TGCGCCAGCAGCTTGGATCTTAATCTAAACACCGGGGAGCTGTTTTTT.

J is TRBJ1-4 and V is TRBV9; 8 bases are shared with TRBD1. CDR1 is SGDLS, CDR2 YYNGEE, per germline. The CDR3 loop spans 16 amino acids. J was trimmed by 6 bases and V by 4 bases; bases with no gene match: 11. The CDR3 sequence: CASSPPGQGWDEKLFF. For the CDR3, the DNA is TGTGCCAGCAGCCCACCAGGACAGGGTTGGGATGAAAAACTGTTTTTT.

The genes are TRBV24-1 and TRBJ1-5, with D uncertain. The V end lost 3 bases, the J end lost 2 bases, and 7 bases lay between the germline ends. Germline CDR1 reads KGHDR; CDR2 reads SFDVKD. The CDR3 loop spans 14 amino acids. CDR3: CATSDGSGNQPQHF. The CDR3, as DNA: TGTGCCACCAGTGATGGGAGCGGCAATCAGCCCCAGCATTTT.

J is TRBJ1-2 and V is TRBV7-9, with 8 bases identical to TRBD1. Trimming cost V 3 bases and J 2 bases; bases outside gene matches: 2. The V gene's germline CDR1 is SEHNR and CDR2 FQNEAQ (reference sequence). The CDR3 runs to 14 residues. The CDR3 sequence: CASSLGQDNYGYTF. DNA of the CDR3: TGTGCCAGCAGCTTGGGACAGGACAACTATGGCTACACCTTC.

This rearrangement joins TRBV23-1 to TRBJ1-2, with D possibly TRBD1 on 5 matching bases. TRBV23-1 is placed among ORFs of uncertain function. V lost 4 bases, J lost 7 bases, and 13 bases lay in between. This CDR3 has 13 amino acids. As DNA, the CDR3 is TGCGCCAGCAGTCCCCCTTGGGGCCTTGGCTACACCTTC. Its translation: CASSPPWGLGYTF.

This chain uses TRBV5-4 with TRBJ1-2, with 9 bases aligning to TRBD1. Germline CDR1 and CDR2: SGHNT and YYREEE (reference sequence). The CDR3 is made up of 15 amino acids. V was clipped by 6 bases and J by 6 bases; unmatched bases: 12. The CDR3, as DNA: TGTGCCAGCACCCGCCGGGACAGGGAGGCTCATGGCTACACCTTC. Its protein is CASTRRDREAHGYTF.

The rearrangement uses TRBV11-2 and TRBJ2-5; TRBD2 matches at 16 bases. The CDR3 spans 16 residues. After removal of 4 bases from V and 2 bases from J, the junction contained 1 base not matched to a gene. Germline CDR1 reads SGHAT; CDR2 reads FQNNGV. For the CDR3, the DNA is TGTGCCAGCAGCTCGGGACTAGCGGGGGGGCAAGAGACCCAGTACTTC. Amino acid sequence: CASSSGLAGGQETQYF.